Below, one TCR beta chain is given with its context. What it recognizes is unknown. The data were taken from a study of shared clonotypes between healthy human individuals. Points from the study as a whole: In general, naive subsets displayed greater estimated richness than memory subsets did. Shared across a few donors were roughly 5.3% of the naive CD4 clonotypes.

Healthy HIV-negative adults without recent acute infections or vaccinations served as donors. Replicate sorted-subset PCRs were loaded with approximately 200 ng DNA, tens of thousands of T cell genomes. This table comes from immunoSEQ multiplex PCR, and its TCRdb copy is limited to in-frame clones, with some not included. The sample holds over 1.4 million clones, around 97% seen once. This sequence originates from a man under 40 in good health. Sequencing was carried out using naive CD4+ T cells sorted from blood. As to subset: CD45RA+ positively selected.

DNA for the CDR3: TGTGCCAGCAGTCTAACCACGGCGTCCTACGAGCAGTACTTC. It translates to CASSLTTASYEQYF. The chain uses TRBV6-6 and TRBJ2-7; D unresolved. The germline gives CDR1 MNHNY, CDR2 SVGAGI (reference sequence). The CDR3 extends over 14 amino acids. With 5 bases removed from V and 1 base from J, the gap between germline ends came to 12 bases.